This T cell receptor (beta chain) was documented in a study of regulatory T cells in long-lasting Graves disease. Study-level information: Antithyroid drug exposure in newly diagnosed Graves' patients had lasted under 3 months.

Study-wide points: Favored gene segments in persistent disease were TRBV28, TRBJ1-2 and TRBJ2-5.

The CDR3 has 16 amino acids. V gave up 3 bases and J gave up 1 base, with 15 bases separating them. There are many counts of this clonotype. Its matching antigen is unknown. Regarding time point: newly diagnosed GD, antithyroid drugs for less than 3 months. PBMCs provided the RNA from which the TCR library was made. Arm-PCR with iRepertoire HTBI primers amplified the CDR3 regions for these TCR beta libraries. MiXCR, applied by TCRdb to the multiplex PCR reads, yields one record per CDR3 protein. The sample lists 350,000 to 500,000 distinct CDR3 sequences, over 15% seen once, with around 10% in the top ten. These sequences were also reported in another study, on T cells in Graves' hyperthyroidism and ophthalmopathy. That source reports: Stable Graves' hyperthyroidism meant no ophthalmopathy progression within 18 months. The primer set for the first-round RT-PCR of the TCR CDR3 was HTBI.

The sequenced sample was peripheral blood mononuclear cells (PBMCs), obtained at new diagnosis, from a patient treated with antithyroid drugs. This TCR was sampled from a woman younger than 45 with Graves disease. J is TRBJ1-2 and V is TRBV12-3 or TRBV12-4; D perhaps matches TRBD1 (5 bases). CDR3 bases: TGTGCCAGCAGTTTGGGAGGACACGATGTTAACTATGGCTACACCTTC. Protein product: CASSLGGHDVNYGYTF.